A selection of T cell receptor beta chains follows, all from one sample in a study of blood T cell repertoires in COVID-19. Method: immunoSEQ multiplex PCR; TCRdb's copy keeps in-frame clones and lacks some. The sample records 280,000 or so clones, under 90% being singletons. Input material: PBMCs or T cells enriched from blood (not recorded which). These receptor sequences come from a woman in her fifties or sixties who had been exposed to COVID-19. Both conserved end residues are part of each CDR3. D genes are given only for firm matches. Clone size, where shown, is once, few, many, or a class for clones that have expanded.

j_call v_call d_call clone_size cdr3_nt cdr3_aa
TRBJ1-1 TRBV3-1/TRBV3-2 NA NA TGTGCCAGCAGCCATCCCCAAAGAGGCACTGAAGCTTTCTTT CASSHPQRGTEAFF
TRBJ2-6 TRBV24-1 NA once TGTGCCACCAGTGATTCCGGGAGACTCCTCTCTGGGGCCAACGTCCTGACTTTC CATSDSGRLLSGANVLTF
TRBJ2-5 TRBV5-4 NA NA TGTGCCAGCAGCACGGGGGACTTTCTGGAGACCCAGTACTTC CASSTGDFLETQYF
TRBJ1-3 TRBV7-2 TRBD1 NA TGTGCCAGCAGCCCACAGGGGTGGGCTGGAAACACCATATATTTT CASSPQGWAGNTIYF
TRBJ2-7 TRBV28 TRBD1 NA TGTGCCAGCAGTTCGAGACAGGGGATGGACTACGAGCAGTACTTC CASSSRQGMDYEQYF
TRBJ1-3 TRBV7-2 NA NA TGTGCCAGCAGCTTACCCCCGGGAGCTAACTCTGGAAACACCATATATTTT CASSLPPGANSGNTIYF
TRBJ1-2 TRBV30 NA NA TGTGCCTGCGAGGGTTATGGCTACACCTTC CACEGYGYTF
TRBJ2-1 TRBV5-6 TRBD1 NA TGTGCCAGCAGCTTGTTACAGGGGGTCTCCTACAATGAGCAGTTCTTC CASSLLQGVSYNEQFF
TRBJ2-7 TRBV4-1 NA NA TGCGCCAGCAGCCAAGAACACAGGGAAACGGCCTACGAGCAGTACTTC CASSQEHRETAYEQYF
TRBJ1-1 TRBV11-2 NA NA TGTGCCAGCAGCTCGGGGACATCCGGAGCTTTCTTT CASSSGTSGAFF
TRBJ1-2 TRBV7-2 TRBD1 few TGTGCCAGCAGCTCAACTATGGACAGGCGGAACTATGGCTACACCTTC CASSSTMDRRNYGYTF
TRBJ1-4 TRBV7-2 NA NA TGTGCCAGCAGCTTAGTTGGGCAGGGTAGAGAAAAACTGTTTTTT CASSLVGQGREKLFF
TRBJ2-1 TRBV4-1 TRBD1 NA TGCGCCAGCAGCCAAGTCGGACAGGGGTATGAGCAGTTCTTC CASSQVGQGYEQFF
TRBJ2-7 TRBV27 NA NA TGTGCCAGCGGTATGGGGGACACCCGCCTCGAGCAGTACTTC CASGMGDTRLEQYF
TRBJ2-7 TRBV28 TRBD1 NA TGTGCCAGCAGTATAGACAGGGGGTACGAGCAGTACTTC CASSIDRGYEQYF
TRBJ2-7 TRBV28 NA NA TGTGCCAGCAGTTCACCAGGGGCTAGCTACGAGCAGTACTTC CASSSPGASYEQYF
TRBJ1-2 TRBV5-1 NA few TGCGCCAGCAGCCAAGGACCGGGACAAGAAGGCTACACCTTC CASSQGPGQEGYTF
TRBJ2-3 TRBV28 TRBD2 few TGTGCCAGCAGCCGCCCAGCGGGGGCCGGGACAGATACGCAGTATTTT CASSRPAGAGTDTQYF
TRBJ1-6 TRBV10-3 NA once TGTGCCATCAGTGAGGGACAGCGAAATTCACCCCTCCACTTT CAISEGQRNSPLHF
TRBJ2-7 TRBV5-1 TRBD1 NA TGCGCCAGCAGCTTCAATCCGGGACAGACCTACGAGCAGTACTTC CASSFNPGQTYEQYF
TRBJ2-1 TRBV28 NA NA TGTGCCAGCAGTTTATCAGGGCTAGACTACAATGAGCAGTTCTTC CASSLSGLDYNEQFF
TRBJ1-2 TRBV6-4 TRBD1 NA TGTGCCAGCAGTGACTCGGCAGGGGGCAGAGGCAACTATGGCTACACCTTC CASSDSAGGRGNYGYTF
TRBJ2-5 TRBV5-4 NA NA TGTGCCAGCCGGTCGGACTACAACCAAGAGACCCAGTACTTC CASRSDYNQETQYF
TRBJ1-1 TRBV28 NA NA TGTGCCAGCAGCAACCCCCCAGGGACAAAGGAAGCTTTCTTT CASSNPPGTKEAFF
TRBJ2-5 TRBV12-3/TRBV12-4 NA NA TGTGCCAGCAGTTCACAAGAGACCCAGTACTTC CASSSQETQYF
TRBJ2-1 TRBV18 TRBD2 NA TGTGCCAGCCCCCCCCACCAAGACGCAGCGGGGGGATACAATGAGCAGTTCTTC CASPPHQDAAGGYNEQFF
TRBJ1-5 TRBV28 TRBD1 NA TGTGCCAGCAGAGTGGGGACAGGCTATAGCAATCAGCCCCAGCATTTT CASRVGTGYSNQPQHF
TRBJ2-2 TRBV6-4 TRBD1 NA TGTGCCAGCAGTGAACCAGGGGGCACCGGGGAGCTGTTTTTT CASSEPGGTGELFF
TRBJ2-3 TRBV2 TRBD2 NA TGTGCCAGCAACCTAGCGGGGGCTGCAGATACGCAGTATTTT CASNLAGAADTQYF
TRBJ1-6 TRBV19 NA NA TGTGCCAGTAGTATAAATTGGAGCTCCTATAATTCACCCCTCCACTTT CASSINWSSYNSPLHF
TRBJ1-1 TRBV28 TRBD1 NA TGTGCCAGCAAACCGGGACAGGACAACACTGAAGCTTTCTTT CASKPGQDNTEAFF
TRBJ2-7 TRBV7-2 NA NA TGTGCCAGCAGCTTAGCCCGGGAGCAGAGGGAGCAGTACTTC CASSLAREQREQYF
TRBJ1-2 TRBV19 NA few TGTGCCAGTACCTTTAGCGACGGCGGCTACACCTTC CASTFSDGGYTF
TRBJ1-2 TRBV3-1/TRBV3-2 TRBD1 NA TGTGCCAGCAGCCACCCACAGGGGTGGAAGGGCTACACCTTC CASSHPQGWKGYTF
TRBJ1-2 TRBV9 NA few TGTGCCCCGGCGGAGGAGGGGAACTATGGCTACACCTTC CAPAEEGNYGYTF
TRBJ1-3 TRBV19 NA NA TGTGCCAGTAGTTCCCTGGCCTCTGGAAACACCATATATTTT CASSSLASGNTIYF
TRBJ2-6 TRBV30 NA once TGTGCCTGCAAAGCCGACAGTAAACTCTCTGGGGCCAACGTCCTGACTTTC CACKADSKLSGANVLTF
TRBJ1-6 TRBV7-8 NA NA TGTGCCAGCAGCTTAGGCCCGGTGGGCTCACCCCTCCACTTT CASSLGPVGSPLHF
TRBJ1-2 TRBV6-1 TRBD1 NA TGTGCCAGCAGTGATCAGGGGGGCTATGGCTACACCTTC CASSDQGGYGYTF
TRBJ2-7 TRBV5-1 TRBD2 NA TGCGCCAGCAGCTCCGGGGGGGACGAGCAGTACTTC CASSSGGDEQYF
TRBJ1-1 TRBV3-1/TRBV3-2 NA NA TGTGCCAGCAGCTGGAATACAGGGATGAACACTGAAGCTTTCTTT CASSWNTGMNTEAFF
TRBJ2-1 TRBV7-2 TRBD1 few TGTGCCAGCAGCTTAGGAGGTCAGGGGGCTGGCAATGAGCAGTTCTTC CASSLGGQGAGNEQFF
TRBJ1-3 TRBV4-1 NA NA TGCGCCAGCAGCCTAGATAGCTCTGGAAACACCATATATTTT CASSLDSSGNTIYF
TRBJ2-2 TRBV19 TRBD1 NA TGTGCCAGTTCCGACCGGGACAGGGGAAGATCCGCGAACACCGGGGAGCTGTTTTTT CASSDRDRGRSANTGELFF
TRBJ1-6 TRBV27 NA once TGTGCCAGCAGTTTAGGAGGAAGCTCCTATAATTCACCCCTCCACTTT CASSLGGSSYNSPLHF
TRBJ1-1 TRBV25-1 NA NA TGTGCCAGCAGCCCGGAGGGGTCAATTCGATCTTACACTGAAGCTTTCTTT CASSPEGSIRSYTEAFF
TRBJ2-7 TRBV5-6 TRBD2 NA TGTGCCAGCAACCCGGGACTAGCCTCCTACGAGCAGTACTTC CASNPGLASYEQYF
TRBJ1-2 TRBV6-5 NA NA TGTGCCAGCAGAGTACAGGCCCCTAGGTATGGCTACACCTTC CASRVQAPRYGYTF
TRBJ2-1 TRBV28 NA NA TGTGCCAGCACTCGAGGGAGAAATGAGCAGTTCTTC CASTRGRNEQFF
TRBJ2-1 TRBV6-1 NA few TGTGCCAGCAGTGAACAGGCCGCCTCCTACAATGAGCAGTTCTTC CASSEQAASYNEQFF
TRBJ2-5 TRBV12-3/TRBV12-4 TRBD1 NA TGTGCCAGCAGTTTAAAGGGGGCGGAGACCCAGTACTTC CASSLKGAETQYF
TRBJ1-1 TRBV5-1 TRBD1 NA TGCGCCAGCAGCAAACTACAGGGGATGAACACTGAAGCTTTCTTT CASSKLQGMNTEAFF
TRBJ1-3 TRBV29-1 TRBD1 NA TGCAGCGTGGTCAACAGGGGAGCTGGAAACACCATATATTTT CSVVNRGAGNTIYF
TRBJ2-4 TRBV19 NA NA TGTGCCAGTAGTATCGTTGGGGGCTTAGCCAAAAACATTCAGTACTTC CASSIVGGLAKNIQYF
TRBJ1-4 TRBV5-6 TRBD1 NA TGTGCCAGCAGCTCAATCCGGGACAGGGGGCCTACTAATGAAAAACTGTTTTTT CASSSIRDRGPTNEKLFF
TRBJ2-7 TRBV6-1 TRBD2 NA TGTGCCAGCAGTGAAGCGCTAGCGGGGGGGCTTTACGAGCAGTACTTC CASSEALAGGLYEQYF
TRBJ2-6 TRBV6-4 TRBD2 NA TGTGCCAGACAATCACTTGGGGGGGACCTCTCTGGGGCCAACGTCCTGACTTTC CARQSLGGDLSGANVLTF